The sequence of this T cell receptor beta chain was determined in a study of blood T cell repertoires in COVID-19. This CDR3 contains 15 residues. CDR1 SNHLY and CDR2 FYNNEI come from the germline V gene. V lost 8 bases and J 7 bases, leaving 20 bases between the germline ends. This table comes from immunoSEQ multiplex PCR, and its TCRdb copy is limited to in-frame clones, with some not included. The sample lists about 270,000 clones, approximately 82% seen once, with about 5.7% in the top ten. The sequenced material came from peripheral blood. The receptor comes from a man older than 75 with acute or convalescent COVID-19. V gene TRBV2 combines with J gene TRBJ2-2; possible D gene TRBD1, 6 bases. The CDR3 reads CASCDRTVSNGELFF. In DNA, the CDR3 is TGTGCCAGCTGCGACCGGACAGTTTCAAACGGGGAGCTGTTTTTT.